This section outlines one T cell receptor (beta chain) sequence together with its context. Its antigen remains unknown. The data derive from a study of CXCR3-negative and CXCR3-positive naive CD8 T cells. Whole-study results and caveats: TRBV-TRBJ usage was alike in naive CXCR3-negative and CXCR3-positive cells but differed in memory cells. In cryopreserved cells, CXCR3 expression partially decreased, and fresh PBMCs were used in most assays.

TRB cDNA was prepared as libraries by UMI-labeled 5' RACE. TCRdb reprocessed the 5' RACE reads, keeping one entry per CDR3 protein, no DNA. This repertoire includes about 120,000 distinct CDR3 sequences. Germline V gene lookup returns CDR1 SQVTM and CDR2 ANQGSEA. The CDR3 loop spans 18 amino acids. Triplicates of over 250,000 cells were sorted from each CD8+ T cell subset. Naive CD8+ T cells showed a CD45RO-CCR7+CD27+CD95- phenotype. The V gene is TRBV29-1, the J gene TRBJ2-7; TCRdb returns TRBD2, unconfirmable since there is no DNA. Sequencing was done on a sample of naive CXCR3- CD8+ T cells from blood. As to subset: CD45RO-CCR7+CD27+CD95- naive CD8+ T cells lacking CXCR3 (TNR3-). This receptor was obtained from a human donor in good health. Some clones in this sample may be carry-over from other donors' samples. The CDR3 here is CSVESPTSGHRSSYEQYF.